A single sample gave rise to the 22 T cell receptor beta chains below, sequenced in a study of shared clonotypes between healthy human individuals. Only CD45RO-negative cells positively selected for CCR7 counted as naive CD8 cells, so terminally differentiated effector memory CD45RA+ cells were excluded. Clones were sequenced by immunoSEQ multiplex PCR, and TCRdb holds only the in-frame ones, with some missing. Seen here are over 2,000,000 clones, 93% observed once, and the top ten hold about 1.7%. Specimen: naive CD8+ T cells from PBMCs. All receptors derive from a man aged 18 to 30 in good health. Some clones in this sample may be carry-over from other donors' samples.

This chain uses TRBV6-5 with TRBJ1-2, with 11 bases lining up with TRBD1. The CDR3 is made up of 14 amino acids. Looked up from germline, CDR1 is MNHEY and CDR2 is SVGAGI. The J segment lost 10 bases and the V segment lost 5 bases, leaving 9 bases of the junction unmatched. CDR3 region: CASSPRTGGADYTF. Here the CDR3 DNA reads TGTGCCAGCAGTCCCCGGACAGGGGGCGCGGACTACACCTTC.

The chain has TRBV9 and TRBJ1-2; possibly TRBD1 for D (5 bases). This CDR3 region has 14 residues. Between the trimmed V and J ends, which lost 3 bases and 3 bases, there was a span of 12 bases. The germline CDR1 and CDR2 sequences are SGDLS and YYNGEE. In DNA form, the CDR3 reads TGTGCCAGCAGCGGGAGACAGTCATACTATGGCTACACCTTC. Translating gives CASSGRQSYYGYTF.

The CDR3 loop reads CASSPTGWANEKLFF. Written as DNA, the CDR3 is TGTGCCAGCAGTCCCACAGGGTGGGCTAATGAAAAACTGTTTTTT. V gene TRBV28 combines with J gene TRBJ1-4; TRBD1 might be the D (6 bases). Germline CDR1 MDHEN, CDR2 SYDVKM. This CDR3 region has 15 residues. V dropped 5 bases and J dropped 3 bases, with 13 bases sitting between them.

The chain uses TRBV4-2 and TRBJ1-2; possibly TRBD1 for D (5 bases). Trimming removed 4 bases from V and 7 bases from J, with 19 bases in between. CDR1 and CDR2 (germline): LGHNA, YNFKEQ. CDR3 length: 15 residues. The CDR3 protein is CASSLGAGPGRGYTF. In DNA form, the CDR3 reads TGTGCCAGCAGCCTAGGTGCGGGACCCGGGCGTGGCTACACCTTC.

For the CDR3, the DNA is TGCGCCAGCAGCTCAAGACTAGCGGGAGGGCCGGATACGCAGTATTTT. It specifies CASSSRLAGGPDTQYF. V gene TRBV5-1 combines with J gene TRBJ2-3, with 14 bases lining up with TRBD2. CDR1 SGHRS and CDR2 YFSETQ come from the germline V gene. V dropped 3 bases and J dropped 6; count of bases not matched to a gene: 6. The CDR3 totals 16 residues.

In DNA form, the CDR3 reads TGCGCCAGCAGCCCGGAGGGACAGGGGAGCGGCTACACCTTC. It yields the protein CASSPEGQGSGYTF. V is TRBV5-1 and J is TRBJ1-2; 10 nucleotides match TRBD1. This CDR3 spans 14 amino acids. J gave up 8 bases and V 4 bases, and 8 bases lay outside the gene matches. Germline CDR1 is SGHRS and CDR2 is YFSETQ.

The chain carries TRBV4-1 and TRBJ1-5; D not certain. Germline assignment: CDR1 MGHRA and CDR2 YSYEKL. This CDR3 region has 15 residues. Trimming shortened V by 1 base and J by 0 bases, and 7 bases separated the two germline ends. CDR3 DNA sequence: TGCGCCAGCAGCCAAGCAACAAGTAGCAATCAGCCCCAGCATTTT. Protein: CASSQATSSNQPQHF.

The chain employs TRBV19 and TRBJ1-5, with D possibly TRBD1 on 6 matching bases. CDR3 length equals 18 residues. V was trimmed by 1 base and J by 7 bases, leaving 23 bases between them. The germline V gene has CDR1 LNHDA and CDR2 SQIVND (reference sequence). CDR3 region: CASSIVEREGGERQPQHF. The DNA of the CDR3 is TGTGCCAGTAGTATAGTTGAGAGGGAAGGGGGAGAAAGACAGCCCCAGCATTTT.

The rearrangement joins TRBV7-9 to TRBJ2-5, with D tentatively TRBD2 (5 bases). The V end was cut by 4 bases, the J end by 10 bases, with 16 bases between. The CDR3 is 13 residues long. CDR1 and CDR2 (germline): SEHNR, FQNEAQ (reference sequence). CDR3 loop: CASSSIRPEGQYF. In nucleotides, the CDR3 is TGTGCCAGCAGCTCCATCCGACCAGAGGGCCAGTACTTC.

This chain joins TRBV28 and TRBJ2-7, with D maybe TRBD1 (5 bases). Trimming took off 1 base at V and 6 bases at J, with 13 bases between the two ends. CDR1 and CDR2 (germline): MDHEN, SYDVKM. The CDR3 extends over 14 amino acids. In DNA, the CDR3 is TGTGCCAGCAGTTTATCCAGGGTTTCTTCCGAGCAGTACTTC. Protein product: CASSLSRVSSEQYF.

The count of this clone is one. The V call is TRBV2, the J call TRBJ1-2; D remains ambiguous. Germline V gene data show CDR1 as SNHLY and CDR2 as FYNNEI. The CDR3 length is 14 residues. Trimming took off 7 bases at V and 3 bases at J, with 15 bases between the two ends. The CDR3 bases are TGTGCCAGCAACGTTGGTGGAAGGTACTATGGCTACACCTTC. Protein sequence: CASNVGGRYYGYTF.

The rearrangement uses TRBV4-1 and TRBJ2-7; 8 bases align to TRBD2. V was pared by 5 bases and J by 0 bases, with 9 bases of the junction left unmatched. CDR1 and CDR2 (germline): MGHRA, YSYEKL. This CDR3 has 16 amino acids. In DNA form, the CDR3 reads TGCGCCAGCAGCAACCTACTAGCGGAGAGCTCCTACGAGCAGTACTTC. The encoded protein is CASSNLLAESSYEQYF.

The V and J genes are TRBV29-1 and TRBJ2-7; D is perhaps TRBD1 (6 bases). Germline V gives CDR1 SQVTM, CDR2 ANQGSEA. CDR3 length: 14 residues. V was pared by 4 bases and J by 6 bases, with 19 bases between. CDR3 sequence reads: CSVGKFRDIAEQYF. The CDR3 DNA is TGCAGCGTTGGTAAATTCCGGGACATCGCCGAGCAGTACTTC.

This clone was counted once. The chain employs TRBV4-3 and TRBJ2-7; TRBD1 or TRBD2 may be the D gene (6 bases each). V dropped 3 bases and J dropped 3 bases, with 12 bases sitting between them. Germline CDR1 LGHNA, CDR2 YSLEER. The CDR3 spans 14 residues. The CDR3: CASSHNRDFYEQYF. The DNA of the CDR3 is TGCGCCAGCAGCCATAACAGGGACTTCTACGAGCAGTACTTC.

This clone was seen once. The gene calls are TRBV7-8 and TRBJ1-2; the match to TRBD1 covers 7 bases. The ends lost 5 bases at V and 6 bases at J; junction bases unmatched: 3. Germline loops: CDR1 SGHVS, CDR2 FQNEAQ. The CDR3 loop spans 12 amino acids. The CDR3 sequence: CASSLGGHGYTF. DNA of the CDR3: TGTGCCAGCAGCCTAGGGGGCCATGGCTACACCTTC.

The chain has TRBV10-1 and TRBJ2-1; D uncertain. Germline V CDR1 and CDR2: WNHNN, SYGVQD (reference sequence). The CDR3 is made up of 13 amino acids. V was cut by 2 bases and J by 4 bases, with 6 bases left in between. The CDR3 spells CASSETEYNEQFF. CDR3 coding DNA: TGCGCCAGCAGTGAGACAGAGTACAATGAGCAGTTCTTC.

This chain uses TRBV10-2 with TRBJ2-1, with 10 bases that match TRBD1. V gave up 6 bases and J gave up 4 bases; unmatched junction bases: 9. Germline CDR1 and CDR2: WSHSY and SAAADI. This CDR3 is built from 16 residues. CDR3 residues: CASRERTGGLYNEQFF. The CDR3 DNA reads TGCGCCAGCAGAGAAAGGACAGGGGGGCTTTACAATGAGCAGTTCTTC.

The rearrangement uses TRBV6-5 and TRBJ1-2, with TRBD1 matching 7 bases. This CDR3 contains 15 residues. Trimming at V came to 2 bases and at J to 4 bases, leaving 7 bases not matched to a gene. CDR1 and CDR2 from the germline V gene are MNHEY and SVGAGI. The CDR3 loop is CASSYREGGSYGYTF. The CDR3 nucleotides read TGTGCCAGCAGTTACAGGGAAGGGGGCAGCTATGGCTACACCTTC.

The chain joins TRBV7-9 to TRBJ2-3, with no clear D. V was pared by 6 bases and J by 4 bases, with 11 bases between. This CDR3 contains 13 residues. CDR1 SEHNR and CDR2 FQNEAQ come from the germline V gene (reference sequence). The CDR3 is CASRAVRPDTQYF. The CDR3 DNA sequence: TGTGCCAGCAGGGCGGTAAGGCCAGATACGCAGTATTTT. The variable domain in full, with the rest retrieved from reference TRBV7-9 and TRBJ2-3, is DTGVSQNPRHKITKRGQNVTFRCDPISEHNRLYWYRQTLGQGPEFLTYFQNEAQLEKSRLLSDRFSAERPKGSFSTLEIQRTEQGDSAMYLCASRAVRPDTQYFGPGTRLTVL.

The chain combines TRBV2 with TRBJ2-3; D is perhaps TRBD1 (6 bases). Germline loops: CDR1 SNHLY, CDR2 FYNNEI. The V end was cut by 5 bases, the J end by 2 bases, with 20 bases between. This CDR3 comprises 17 residues. The CDR3 region is CASSRVGAPSYTDTQYF. The CDR3 nucleotides read TGTGCCAGCAGTAGAGTGGGGGCCCCTTCTTACACAGATACGCAGTATTTT. Full variable domain (outside the CDR3, taken from reference TRBV2 and TRBJ2-3): EPEVTQTPSHQVTQMGQEVILRCVPISNHLYFYWYRQILGQKVEFLVSFYNNEISEKSEIFDDQFSVERPDGSNFTLKIRSTKLEDSAMYFCASSRVGAPSYTDTQYFGPGTRLTVL.

CDR3 coding DNA: TGTGCCAGCAGTGAAGCGCTAAGAGATTCTTACAATGAGCAGTTCTTC. Its translation is CASSEALRDSYNEQFF. This chain uses TRBV6-1 with TRBJ2-1, with no clear D. The CDR3 covers 16 residues. CDR1 and CDR2 (germline): MNHNS, SASEGT. Trimming cost V 0 bases and J 4 bases, with 13 bases left between them.

The CDR3 spells CASSPHQSNQPQHF. CDR3 nucleotides: TGTGCCAGCAGTCCCCACCAGAGCAATCAGCCCCAGCATTTT. The gene calls are TRBV28 and TRBJ1-5; D unresolved. The CDR3 totals 14 residues. CDR1 and CDR2 from the germline V gene are MDHEN and SYDVKM. Trimming left V 5 bases short and J 1 base short, with 9 bases between. Drawing the rest from reference TRBV28 and TRBJ1-5, the complete variable domain is DVKVTQSSRYLVKRTGEKVFLECVQDMDHENMFWYRQDPGLGLRLIYFSYDVKMKEKGDIPEGYSVSREKKERFSLILESASTNQTSMYLCASSPHQSNQPQHFGDGTRLSIL.